Sequencing of this TCR beta chain was carried out in a study of OX40 agonist ivuxolimab in advanced cancers. The data were produced by immunoSEQ multiplex PCR, yet TCRdb's version contains in-frame clones alone and is incomplete. The table includes about 54,000 clones, 91% detected once. Trimming pared 2 bases from V and 2 bases from J, leaving 16 bases between. CDR1 is SEHNR, CDR2 FQNEAQ, per germline (reference sequence). The CDR3 loop spans 17 amino acids. Sequenced material: CD4+ or CD8+ T cells sorted from blood, taken in a trial of the OX40 agonist ivuxolimab. The rearrangement uses TRBV7-9 and TRBJ1-5; D is unresolved. The clonotype originates from an adult with an advanced solid tumor such as melanoma, head and neck, liver or kidney cancer. The CDR3 is CASSLTPADIGNQPQHF. CDR3 bases: TGTGCCAGCAGCTTAACCCCCGCCGATATAGGCAATCAGCCCCAGCATTTT.